The clone carrying this TCR beta chain was found a few times. TCR beta CDR3 regions were amplified from RNA transcripts. With the HTBI primer set, the TCR CDR3 went through a first round of RT-PCR. In TCRdb, the multiplex PCR reads were re-called with MiXCR into one record per CDR3 protein. The sample has about 640,000 distinct CDR3 sequences; 20% are singletons. Germline CDR1 reads SGHRS; CDR2 reads YFSETQ. Trimming removed 7 bases from V and 5 bases from J, with 6 bases in between. The CDR3 length is 11 residues. The data belong to a study of T cells in Graves' hyperthyroidism and ophthalmopathy. The origin of this receptor is a man aged 25 to 40 with Graves' ophthalmopathy. The chain is built from TRBV5-1 and TRBJ2-2, with D unclear. Material for sequencing was blood. CDR3 coding DNA: TGCGCCAGCCAAACAACCGGGGAGCTGTTTTTT. Encoded protein: CASQTTGELFF.